A selection of T cell receptor beta chains follows, all from one sample in a study of response to subunit inactivated influenza vaccine. One entry per CDR3 protein, called by TCRdb with MiXCR from the RT-PCR reads. The table includes about 540,000 distinct CDR3 sequences, approximately 22% detected once. The sample was also reused in another study, on T cells expressing NK-cell markers.

Sequenced material: CD4+ T cells sorted from PBMCs, taken 11 to 12 days after vaccination. The source of these receptors is a man aged 50-59 years who received an inactivated influenza vaccine. The CDR3 runs from the conserved cysteine through the conserved F or W. A D gene is named only where the DNA matches it firmly. The listing skips clone size in some rows; elsewhere it reads once, few, many or a size class.

TRBJ1-1,-,TRBV12-3/TRBV12-4,-,TGTGCCAGCAGTTTAGCTGCAACTGAAGCTTTCTTT,CASSLAATEAFF
TRBJ1-2,few,TRBV6-1,-,TGTGCCAGCAGTCGAGCGCCTCACGCTAACTATGGCTACACCTTC,CASSRAPHANYGYTF
TRBJ2-3,-,TRBV18,TRBD2,TGTGCCAGCTCGCCTCTAGCGGGTCCTAGCACAGATACGCAGTATTTT,CASSPLAGPSTDTQYF
TRBJ2-7,-,TRBV7-9,-,TGTGCCAGCCAGGTCCAGGGAGCATACGAGCAGTACTTC,CASQVQGAYEQYF
TRBJ1-2,-,TRBV6-2/TRBV6-3,-,TGTGCCAGCAGTTACTCCGCCATTACAGAAGGCTACACCTTC,CASSYSAITEGYTF
TRBJ1-1,few,TRBV27,-,TGTGCCAGCACAAGTCGGGGGAACACTGAAGCTTTCTTT,CASTSRGNTEAFF
TRBJ2-1,few,TRBV12-3/TRBV12-4,TRBD2,TGTGCCAGCAGTTTGCAACTAGCGGGAAACAATGAGCAGTTCTTC,CASSLQLAGNNEQFF
TRBJ2-3,many,TRBV11-2,-,TGTGCCAGCAGCTTTGGACAGACAGATACGCAGTATTTT,CASSFGQTDTQYF
TRBJ2-3,many,TRBV12-3/TRBV12-4,-,TGTGCCAGCAGTCCTCATTTGCGCACAGATACGCAGTATTTT,CASSPHLRTDTQYF
TRBJ2-7,-,TRBV29-1,-,TGCAGCGTTGCACAGGCTTCCGCCTTAGACGAGCAGTACTTC,CSVAQASALDEQYF
TRBJ2-5,few,TRBV5-1,-,TGCGCCAGCAGCTTCCTCCCCCAAGAGACCCAGTACTTC,CASSFLPQETQYF
TRBJ2-7,-,TRBV28,TRBD1,TGTGCCAGCAGCTCATCTCCGGGGACAGAGTACTTC,CASSSSPGTEYF
TRBJ2-1,few,TRBV10-3,-,TGTGCCATCAGTGAGTCGGGGGGGCCTTCCCATGAGCAGTTCTTC,CAISESGGPSHEQFF
TRBJ1-2,few,TRBV5-1,-,TGCGCCAGCAGCTTGGATAGGCCCGGGGGTGGCTACACCTTC,CASSLDRPGGGYTF
TRBJ1-2,-,TRBV12-3/TRBV12-4,-,TGTGCCAGCAGTTTTGGCGGGACACATTATGGCTACACCTTC,CASSFGGTHYGYTF
TRBJ2-7,-,TRBV6-5,-,TGTGCCAGACGCCCAAGGCCCTACGAGCAGTACTTC,CARRPRPYEQYF
TRBJ1-1,-,TRBV2,-,TGTGCCAGCAGTGAAGCACATATAACGGACTCCCTTGAAGCTTTCTTT,CASSEAHITDSLEAFF
TRBJ2-1,-,TRBV20-1,-,TGCAGTGCTTCAGACGAGGGGGGCAATGAGCAGTTCTTC,CSASDEGGNEQFF